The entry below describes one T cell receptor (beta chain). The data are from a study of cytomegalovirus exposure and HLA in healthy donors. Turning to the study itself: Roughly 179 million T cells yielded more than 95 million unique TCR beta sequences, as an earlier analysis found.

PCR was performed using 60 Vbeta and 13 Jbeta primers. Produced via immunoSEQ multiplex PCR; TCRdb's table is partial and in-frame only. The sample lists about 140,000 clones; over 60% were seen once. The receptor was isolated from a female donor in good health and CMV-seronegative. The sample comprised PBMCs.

The CDR3 nucleotides read TGTGCCAGCAGTTTACTAGCGGGCCAAGAGACCCAGTACTTC. Its translation: CASSLLAGQETQYF. The V gene is TRBV28, the J gene TRBJ2-5, with 8 bases matching TRBD2. CDR3 length: 14 amino acids. After removal of 2 bases from V and 1 base from J, the junction contained 0 bases not matched to a gene. Germline CDR1 and CDR2: MDHEN and SYDVKM.